Each of the 9 T cell receptor beta chains below was sequenced from the same sample in a study of blood T cell repertoires in COVID-19. Assay used: immunoSEQ multiplex PCR; TCRdb lists only in-frame clones, some missing. The sample includes roughly 120,000 clones, about 78% of them seen just once. Sequences were obtained from peripheral blood. All receptors come from a man aged 65 to 79 with acute or convalescent COVID-19.

This chain connects TRBV21-1 to TRBJ1-5; the table's D call TRBD1 went unverified against the DNA. TRBV21-1 is given as a pseudogene. The CDR3 has 19 amino acids. CDR3 sequence (DNA): TGTGCCAGCAGCAAAATCCGACAGGGAAGATGGGCGAGCAATCAGCCCCAGCATTTT. Its translation is CASSKIRQGRWASNQPQHF.

This clone was seen just once. This rearrangement joins TRBV6-5 to TRBJ1-2; perhaps TRBD1 as D (6 bases). Germline V gene sequence: CDR1 MNHEY, CDR2 SVGAGI. The CDR3 length is 15 residues. V lost 7 bases and J 8 bases, leaving 23 bases between the germline ends. CDR3 residues: CASNLGASGYDGYTF. The CDR3 DNA follows: TGTGCCAGCAATCTGGGGGCATCAGGATATGACGGCTACACCTTC.

The V gene is TRBV4-3, the J gene TRBJ1-2; 9 bases line up with TRBD1. After removal of 5 bases from V and 7 bases from J, the junction contained 14 bases not matched to a gene. The CDR3 extends over 16 amino acids. From germline, CDR1 is LGHNA and CDR2 YSLEER. The CDR3 DNA is TGCGCCAGCAGCTCTCAGACCGGGACAGGGAAGGCTGGCTACACCTTC. It translates to CASSSQTGTGKAGYTF.

The rearrangement uses TRBV9 and TRBJ1-1, with 7 nucleotides matching TRBD1. V dropped 3 bases and J dropped 5; count of bases not matched to a gene: 10. The CDR3 loop spans 15 amino acids. The germline V gene has CDR1 SGDLS and CDR2 YYNGEE. The CDR3 sequence: CASSARQGGRTEAFF. Written as DNA, the CDR3 is TGTGCCAGCAGCGCACGACAGGGCGGGCGGACTGAAGCTTTCTTT.

This rearrangement joins TRBV7-2 to TRBJ2-1; 10 bases are a match to TRBD2. V shed 5 bases and J 2 bases; nucleotides not matched to a gene: 9. Germline V gene sequence: CDR1 SGHTA, CDR2 FQGNSA. CDR3 length equals 17 residues. In DNA form, the CDR3 reads TGTGCCAGCAGCCCATCCCTGACTAGCGGGCCCTACAATGAGCAGTTCTTC. Its translation is CASSPSLTSGPYNEQFF.

The rearrangement joins TRBV9 to TRBJ2-7, with 7 bases that match TRBD2. The CDR3 is made up of 14 amino acids. V dropped 2 bases and J dropped 6; count of bases not matched to a gene: 8. From germline, CDR1 is SGDLS and CDR2 YYNGEE. The CDR3 coding sequence is TGTGCCAGCAGCGTCGGACTAGTCACGGGCGAGCAGTACTTC. This sequence encodes CASSVGLVTGEQYF.

The chain couples TRBV5-4 to TRBJ2-4; weak D call: TRBD2 (7 bases). V lost 4 bases and J 0 bases, leaving 20 bases between the germline ends. This CDR3 contains 18 residues. Germline CDR1 SGHNT, CDR2 YYREEE (reference sequence). The DNA for the CDR3 is TGTGCCAGCAGCCGAGAAGGGGGGCGGGGGCTAGCCAAAAACATTCAGTACTTC. Its translation is CASSREGGRGLAKNIQYF.

The gene calls are TRBV9 and TRBJ1-2; D is ambiguous. The germline V and J ends were trimmed by 3 bases and 4 bases, with 7 bases remaining between them. The CDR3 has 12 residues. Germline CDR1 reads SGDLS; CDR2 reads YYNGEE. The CDR3 loop reads CASSAEGYGYTF. As DNA, the CDR3 is TGTGCCAGCAGCGCGGAGGGCTATGGCTACACCTTC.

The chain has TRBV19 and TRBJ1-1; 7 nucleotides agree with TRBD1. The CDR3 extends over 15 amino acids. With V trimmed by 3 bases and J by 0 bases, 4 bases remained unmatched. Germline-derived CDR1 and CDR2 are LNHDA and SQIVND (reference sequence). The CDR3 DNA sequence: TGTGCCAGTAGTATTAGGGGACAGTTGAACACTGAAGCTTTCTTT. Encoded protein: CASSIRGQLNTEAFF.